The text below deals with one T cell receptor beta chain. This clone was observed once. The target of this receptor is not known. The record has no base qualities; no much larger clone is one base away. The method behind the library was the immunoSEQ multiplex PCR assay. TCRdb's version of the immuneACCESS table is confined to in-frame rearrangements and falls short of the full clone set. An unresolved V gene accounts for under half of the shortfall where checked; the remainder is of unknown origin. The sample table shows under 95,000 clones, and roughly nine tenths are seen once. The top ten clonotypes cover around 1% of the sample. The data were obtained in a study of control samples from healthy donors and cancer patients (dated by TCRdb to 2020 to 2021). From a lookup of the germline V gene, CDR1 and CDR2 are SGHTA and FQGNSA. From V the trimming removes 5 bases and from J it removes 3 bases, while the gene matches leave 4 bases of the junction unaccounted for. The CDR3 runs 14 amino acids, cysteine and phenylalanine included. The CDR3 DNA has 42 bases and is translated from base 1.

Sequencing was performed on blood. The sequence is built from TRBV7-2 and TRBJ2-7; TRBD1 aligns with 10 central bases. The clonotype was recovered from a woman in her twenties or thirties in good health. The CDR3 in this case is CASSRRDRGYEQYF. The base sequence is TGTGCCAGCAGCCGGCGGGACAGGGGCTACGAGCAGTACTTC.